Described below is a single TCR beta chain sequence and its context. As yet, its antigen is unknown. These data come from a study of T cell repertoires in cytomegalovirus infection. TCRdb reanalysed the reads using MiXCR and keeps one entry per CDR3 protein. The sample yields 550,000 to 700,000 distinct CDR3 sequences, about 39% seen once. The ends lost 3 bases at V and 5 bases at J; junction bases unmatched: 11. Germline CDR1 MNHNS, CDR2 SASEGT. There are 16 residues in the CDR3. The V gene is TRBV6-1, the J gene TRBJ1-2; 8 bases line up with TRBD1. The sample consisted of cultured PBMCs, taken from culture after CMV antigen stimulation. The clonotype originates from a human donor in good health (CMV status not recorded). Some clones in this sample may be carry-over from other donors' samples. In nucleotides, the CDR3 is TGTGCCAGCAGTGAGTTTCAGGGGGCGACTTGGTATGGCTACACCTTC. Protein: CASSEFQGATWYGYTF.